Listed below are T cell receptor beta chains from one sample, sequenced in a study of PD-L1 blockade in urothelial cancer. Repertoires were generated with immunoSEQ multiplex PCR, while TCRdb's copy carries only in-frame clones and drops some. The sample gives under 40,000 clones, almost 85% of which show up once; 3% to 4.5% is in the top ten. Sample: PBMCs, taken around atezolizumab (anti-PD-L1) treatment. The receptor source for this set is a man in his 70s with urothelial cancer. CDR3s include the opening cysteine and the closing phenylalanine or tryptophan. Each record gives: D gene, clone size, V gene, J gene, CDR3 protein, CDR3 DNA. A D gene is named only where the DNA matches it firmly. Size tells how often a clone was seen (once, few, many) or the class of an expanded clone, and some rows leave it out.

TRBD2	.	TRBV28	TRBJ2-1	CASSPGLAGGPLNEQFF	TGTGCCAGCAGTCCCGGACTAGCGGGAGGGCCGCTAAATGAGCAGTTCTTC
.	.	TRBV19	TRBJ2-7	CASSISQDYEQYF	TGTGCCAGTAGTATCAGTCAGGACTACGAGCAGTACTTC
.	few	TRBV5-6	TRBJ1-4	CASSWGLGEKLFF	TGTGCCAGCAGCTGGGGGCTAGGCGAAAAACTGTTTTTT
TRBD1	.	TRBV7-9	TRBJ2-1	CASSLVRLAGGGNEQFF	TGTGCCAGCAGCTTAGTTCGCTTGGCAGGGGGCGGGAATGAGCAGTTCTTC
.	.	TRBV5-1	TRBJ1-4	CASSPRAAAGGEKLFF	TGCGCCAGCAGCCCCCGGGCCGCCGCCGGAGGGGAAAAACTGTTTTTT
.	.	TRBV28	TRBJ1-5	CASIHGVNSNQPQHF	TGTGCCAGCATCCACGGGGTAAATAGCAATCAGCCCCAGCATTTT
.	.	TRBV13	TRBJ1-2	CASSWLSAGAITMGYTF	TGTGCCAGCAGCTGGTTATCGGCAGGGGCAATAACTATGGGCTACACCTTC
TRBD2	.	TRBV5-4	TRBJ2-1	CASSLALAGVNEQFF	TGTGCCAGCAGCTTGGCTCTAGCGGGAGTCAATGAGCAGTTCTTC
.	.	TRBV4-3	TRBJ1-4	CASSQAGIRTNEKLFF	TGCGCCAGCAGCCAAGCCGGGATTAGAACTAATGAAAAACTGTTTTTT
.	medium-sized	TRBV27	TRBJ1-5	CASSSQGGNQPQHF	TGTGCCAGCAGCTCACAGGGAGGCAATCAGCCCCAGCATTTT
.	.	TRBV10-1	TRBJ1-3	CASSFWGGDTIYF	TGCGCCAGCAGTTTCTGGGGGGGGGACACCATATATTTT
.	.	TRBV10-3	TRBJ2-1	CAISEENSGLHNEFF	TGTGCCATCAGTGAGGAAAACAGTGGACTCCACAACGAGTTCTTC
.	.	TRBV11-3	TRBJ2-7	CASSGGSTYEQYF	TGTGCCAGCAGCGGGGGGTCAACCTACGAGCAGTACTTC
.	.	TRBV18	TRBJ1-1	CASSVQGDTEAFF	TGTGCCAGCTCAGTACAGGGTGACACTGAAGCTTTCTTT
TRBD2	.	TRBV28	TRBJ2-1	CASRSGTSGSNEQFF	TGTGCCAGCAGGTCCGGGACTAGCGGGAGTAATGAGCAGTTCTTC
TRBD2	.	TRBV7-9	TRBJ2-5	CASTELAGGAKTQYF	TGTGCCAGCACCGAACTAGCGGGGGGGGCCAAGACCCAGTACTTC
TRBD1	.	TRBV5-1	TRBJ2-5	CASSAVIGTGVGETQYF	TGCGCCAGCAGCGCTGTTATCGGGACAGGGGTTGGGGAGACCCAGTACTTC
.	.	TRBV6-6	TRBJ1-2	CASSYSMAGAYGYTF	TGTGCCAGCAGTTACTCGATGGCAGGGGCTTATGGCTACACCTTC
TRBD2	.	TRBV4-2	TRBJ2-3	CASSIGTSGSTDTQYF	TGTGCCAGCAGCATCGGAACTAGCGGGTCTACAGATACGCAGTATTTT
TRBD1	.	TRBV30	TRBJ1-3	CAWKARTGENTIYF	TGTGCCTGGAAAGCCCGGACAGGGGAAAACACCATATATTTT
.	.	TRBV11-2	TRBJ2-3	CASSLVRGAGDTQYF	TGTGCCAGCAGCTTAGTTCGGGGGGCGGGAGATACGCAGTATTTT
TRBD1	.	TRBV28	TRBJ1-4	CASRRTGGGLYEKLFF	TGTGCCAGCAGGAGAACAGGGGGCGGATTGTATGAAAAACTGTTTTTT
.	.	TRBV28	TRBJ1-4	CASSPPRNSPELFF	TGTGCCAGCAGTCCCCCTCGGAACAGTCCGGAACTGTTTTTT
.	.	TRBV18	TRBJ2-3	CASSKQEGKADTQYF	TGTGCCAGCTCGAAACAGGAGGGGAAAGCAGATACGCAGTATTTT